This entry lists 12 T cell receptor beta chains sequenced from one sample in a study of cytomegalovirus exposure and HLA in healthy donors. Primers: 60 Vbeta forward and 13 Jbeta reverse. The assay was immunoSEQ multiplex PCR, and TCRdb's table has in-frame clones only and misses some. Of about 67,000 clones listed, over 75% were seen once; the top ten hold around 4.2%. The sequenced sample was PBMCs. These receptors originate from a young woman in good health and CMV-seronegative.

This chain uses TRBV30 with TRBJ1-1; D uncertain. The CDR3 length is 11 residues. V lost 4 bases, J lost 4 bases, and 7 bases lay in between. Germline V CDR1 and CDR2: GTSNPN, SVGIG (reference sequence). CDR3 nucleotide sequence: TGTGCCTGGATCCCATCCACTGAAGCTTTCTTT. Protein sequence: CAWIPSTEAFF. Variable domain in full (rest from reference TRBV30 and TRBJ1-1): SQTIHQWPATLVQPVGSPLSLECTVEGTSNPNLYWYRQAAGRGLQLLFYSVGIGQISSEVPQNLSASRPQDRQFILSSKKLLLSDSGFYLCAWIPSTEAFFGQGTRLTVV.

The chain carries TRBV5-6 and TRBJ2-3; tentative D call: TRBD2 (5 bases). The CDR3 runs to 13 residues. V shed 2 bases and J shed 5 bases, with 9 bases lying between them. CDR1 is SGHDT, CDR2 YYEEEE, per germline. The CDR3 region is CASSFRGIDTQYF. The CDR3 nucleotides read TGTGCCAGCAGCTTCCGAGGGATAGATACGCAGTATTTT.

V and J are TRBV7-9 and TRBJ2-5; TRBD1 agrees at 8 bases. V was pared by 4 bases and J by 2 bases, with 3 bases of the junction left unmatched. Germline CDR1 and CDR2: SEHNR and FQNEAQ (reference sequence). This CDR3 has 14 residues. The CDR3 is CASSYTGGQETQYF. CDR3 nucleotide sequence: TGTGCCAGCAGCTACACAGGGGGTCAAGAGACCCAGTACTTC.

The chain recombines TRBV18 with TRBJ1-1; D might be TRBD1 (5 bases). V was pared by 0 bases and J by 5 bases, with 10 bases between. The CDR3 covers 14 residues. The V gene's germline CDR1 is KGHSH and CDR2 LQKENI. The CDR3 sequence: CASSPPGVGTEAFF. The CDR3 DNA reads TGTGCCAGCTCACCACCAGGGGTGGGGACTGAAGCTTTCTTT. Using reference TRBV18 and TRBJ1-1 for the parts outside the CDR3, the full variable domain is NAGVMQNPRHLVRRRGQEARLRCSPMKGHSHVYWYRQLPEEGLKFMVYLQKENIIDESGMPKERFSAEFPKEGPSILRIQQVVRGDSAAYFCASSPPGVGTEAFFGQGTRLTVV.

The chain recombines TRBV7-2 with TRBJ2-5; D perhaps matches TRBD2 (6 bases). The CDR3 contains 13 residues. CDR1 and CDR2 (germline): SGHTA, FQGNSA. Trimming took 1 base from V and 5 from J, leaving 8 bases between them. CDR3 DNA sequence: TGTGCCAGCAGCTTAGGTCGGGGGGAGACCCAGTACTTC. Translated: CASSLGRGETQYF.

The chain carries TRBV7-7 and TRBJ1-1; 7 bases line up with TRBD1. The ends lost 5 bases at V and 6 bases at J; junction bases unmatched: 6. The CDR3 runs 13 residues. Germline values: CDR1 SSHAT, CDR2 FNYEAQ (reference sequence). CDR3 sequence reads: CASSPTGVAEAFF. DNA of the CDR3: TGTGCCAGCAGCCCTACAGGGGTTGCTGAAGCTTTCTTT.

The chain links TRBV19 to TRBJ2-1, with D possibly being TRBD1 (5 bases). V was cut by 5 bases and J by 7 bases, with 12 bases left in between. The CDR3 is 13 residues long. Germline values: CDR1 LNHDA, CDR2 SQIVND (reference sequence). CDR3 DNA: TGTGCCAGTAGTCGGAAGGGGTGGAATGAGCAGTTCTTC. This encodes CASSRKGWNEQFF. Full variable domain (remainder filled in from reference TRBV19 and TRBJ2-1): DGGITQSPKYLFRKEGQNVTLSCEQNLNHDAMYWYRQDPGQGLRLIYYSQIVNDFQKGDIAEGYSVSREKKESFPLTVTSAQKNPTAFYLCASSRKGWNEQFFGPGTRLTVL.

V gene TRBV29-1 combines with J gene TRBJ2-7, with 8 bases lining up with TRBD1. V was clipped by 5 bases and J by 3 bases; unmatched bases: 6. Germline assignment: CDR1 SQVTM and CDR2 ANQGSEA. The CDR3 is 13 residues long. The CDR3 protein is CSVRATGVYEQYF. CDR3 nucleotide sequence: TGCAGCGTTAGAGCGACAGGGGTCTACGAGCAGTACTTC.

V and J are TRBV29-1 and TRBJ1-1; D gene ambiguous. Trimming pared 7 bases from V and 1 base from J, leaving 13 bases between. This CDR3 region has 13 residues. Germline V lookup: CDR1 SQVTM, CDR2 ANQGSEA. In DNA, the CDR3 is TGCAGCGCTCCTGGGCAGCCGAACACTGAAGCTTTCTTT. It is translated as CSAPGQPNTEAFF. Together with reference TRBV29-1 and TRBJ1-1, the CDR3 gives the full variable domain: SAVISQKPSRDICQRGTSLTIQCQVDSQVTMMFWYRQQPGQSLTLIATANQGSEATYESGFVIDKFPISRPNLTFSTLTVSNMSPEDSSIYLCSAPGQPNTEAFFGQGTRLTVV.

The genes are TRBV13 and TRBJ1-2, with a tentative D call TRBD1 (5 bases). With 2 bases removed from V and 8 bases from J, the gap between germline ends came to 12 bases. From germline, CDR1 is PRHDT and CDR2 FYEKMQ (reference sequence). This CDR3 is built from 13 residues. CDR3 coding DNA: TGTGCCAGCAGCTTACAGGGTCTAGGCGGCTACACCTTC. Protein: CASSLQGLGGYTF.

The chain recombines TRBV7-6 with TRBJ2-1; 7 bases are shared with TRBD1. Germline CDR1 is SGHVS and CDR2 is FNYEAQ. The V gene end was trimmed by 5 bases and the J gene end by 4 bases; junction bases not matched to a gene: 14. This CDR3 contains 17 residues. CDR3 region: CASSPSPTGHLYNEQFF. In nucleotides, the CDR3 is TGTGCCAGCAGCCCTAGTCCGACAGGGCACTTGTACAATGAGCAGTTCTTC.

The V gene is TRBV12-5, the J gene TRBJ2-7; 9 bases agree with TRBD1. Trimming cost V 1 base and J 4 bases; bases outside gene matches: 5. Germline CDR1 and CDR2: LGHNT and FRNRAP. The CDR3 is 15 amino acids. The CDR3 DNA follows: TGTGCTAGTGGTTTGGCCGGGACAGGGCAGTACGAGCAGTACTTC. This codes for CASGLAGTGQYEQYF.